These 11 T cell receptor beta chains share one sample of origin, sequenced in a study of graft-versus-host responses after intestinal transplantation. This table comes from immunoSEQ multiplex PCR, and its TCRdb copy is limited to in-frame clones, with some not included. This table has 80,000 to 95,000 clones, about 89% appearing once. Their recognized antigens are unknown. The sample consisted of unstimulated CD8+ T cells sorted from spleen or lymph node cells, taken before intestinal transplant. The origin of the receptors is a human donor who received an intestinal transplant.

CDR3 sequence: CASSPGGTSWETQYF. For the CDR3, the DNA is TGTGCCAGCAGCCCCGGGGGGACTAGTTGGGAGACCCAGTACTTC. The chain is built from TRBV5-6 and TRBJ2-5; 8 bases match TRBD2. The CDR3 loop spans 15 amino acids. The germline gives CDR1 SGHDT, CDR2 YYEEEE. After removal of 4 bases from V and 5 bases from J, the junction contained 10 bases not matched to a gene.

There are a few counts of this clone. The J gene is TRBJ1-6, the V gene TRBV4-1; D remains unclear. Per germline, CDR1 MGHRA and CDR2 YSYEKL. V was trimmed by 3 bases and J by 8 bases, leaving 17 bases between them. The CDR3 sequence is 16 residues long. Here the CDR3 DNA reads TGCGCCAGCAGCCATTCCCGGGCTCAAGAGGATTCACCCCTCCACTTT. It yields the protein CASSHSRAQEDSPLHF.

The rearrangement uses TRBV19 and TRBJ2-2; 9 bases are a match to TRBD1. Germline V gives CDR1 LNHDA, CDR2 SQIVND (reference sequence). This CDR3 is 14 amino acids long. V was pared by 3 bases and J by 7 bases, with 3 bases of the junction left unmatched. CDR3 amino acids: CASSMGQGGGELFF. The DNA for the CDR3 is TGTGCCAGTAGTATGGGACAGGGCGGCGGGGAGCTGTTTTTT.

The genes are TRBV27 and TRBJ1-2; perhaps TRBD1 as D (5 bases). Per the germline V gene, CDR1 is MNHEY and CDR2 is SMNVEV (reference sequence). V lost 4 bases to trimming and J lost 6 bases, with 12 bases between them. The CDR3 loop spans 13 amino acids. The CDR3 region is CASSSGTVNGYTF. The CDR3 bases are TGTGCCAGCAGTTCCGGGACGGTAAATGGCTACACCTTC.

The rearrangement uses TRBV10-2 and TRBJ2-1; D tentatively fits TRBD1 or TRBD2 (5 bases each). This CDR3 region has 14 residues. Germline CDR1 and CDR2: WSHSY and SAAADI. V was trimmed by 5 bases and J by 0 bases, leaving 8 bases between them. The CDR3 reads CASSWGSSYNEQFF. DNA for the CDR3: TGCGCCAGCAGTTGGGGGAGCTCCTACAATGAGCAGTTCTTC.

The chain uses TRBV15 and TRBJ2-7; D is undetermined. The V gene's germline CDR1 is LNHNV and CDR2 YYDKDF (reference sequence). The CDR3 extends over 16 amino acids. V gave up 2 bases and J gave up 0 bases, with 14 bases separating them. In DNA, the CDR3 is TGTGCCACCAGCAGAATCCCCGTTGCTTCCTCCTACGAGCAGTACTTC. It codes for CATSRIPVASSYEQYF.

The chain joins TRBV7-9 to TRBJ2-7, with D possibly called TRBD1 or TRBD2 (5 bases each). In germline, CDR1 is SEHNR, CDR2 FQNEAQ (reference sequence). The V and J ends lost 2 bases and 5 bases respectively, with 7 bases between them. The CDR3 consists of 12 residues. The CDR3 sequence: CASSLLGDEQYF. The CDR3 coding sequence is TGTGCCAGCAGCTTACTGGGGGACGAGCAGTACTTC.

This clone was recorded only once. The chain uses TRBV6-1 and TRBJ1-5, with D unclear. Germline V lookup: CDR1 MNHNS, CDR2 SASEGT. V was shortened by 4 bases and J by 0 bases, with 19 bases between the two germline ends. The CDR3 spans 18 residues. The CDR3 is CASSGGPRSRYSNQPQHF. CDR3 coding DNA: TGTGCCAGCAGTGGAGGACCGCGGTCACGATATAGCAATCAGCCCCAGCATTTT.

Turning to this clone: A read error may explain this, as a much larger clone is one base away. V and J are TRBV7-3 and TRBJ1-6; TRBD1 is a possible D gene (5 bases). This CDR3 is 15 amino acids long. Germline V CDR1 and CDR2: SGHTA, FQGTGA. CDR3 nucleotides: TGTGCCAGCCGCTTAATGGGGGGGGGAAATTCACCCCTCCACTTT. This sequence encodes CASRLMGGGNSPLHF.

The chain has TRBV9 and TRBJ2-6, with 7 bases that match TRBD1. Germline CDR1 is SGDLS and CDR2 is YYNGEE. The V gene end was trimmed by 2 bases and the J gene end by 1 base; junction bases not matched to a gene: 3. CDR3 length equals 16 residues. CDR3: CASSVRQGSGANVLTF. CDR3 coding DNA: TGTGCCAGCAGCGTCAGACAGGGTTCTGGGGCCAACGTCCTGACTTTC.

The chain recombines TRBV6-1 with TRBJ2-5, with 7 bases identical to TRBD2. Trimming removed 2 bases from V and 4 bases from J; junction bases left unmatched: 4. The CDR3 loop spans 14 amino acids. The germline V gene has CDR1 MNHNS and CDR2 SASEGT. Here the CDR3 DNA reads TGTGCCAGCAGTGAATTTGGGACTATAGAGACCCAGTACTTC. Protein product: CASSEFGTIETQYF.